Listed below are T cell receptor beta chains from one sample, sequenced in a study of cytomegalovirus exposure and HLA in healthy donors. Generated by immunoSEQ multiplex PCR, the TCRdb table keeps only in-frame clones and is missing some. The sample lists 95,000 to 150,000 clones; 80% were seen once. Sequenced input: PBMCs. The receptors were gathered from a man aged 30 to 39 in good health and CMV-seropositive. Each CDR3 is given with its conserved first and last residue. The D gene is left open where the match is weak. Not all rows give a size; the values are once, few, many and, for expanded clones, a class.

J gene	D gene	V gene	clone size	CDR3 protein	CDR3 DNA
TRBJ1-6	TRBD1	TRBV7-8	.	CASSLLTGGLYNSPLHF	TGTGCCAGCAGCTTACTGACAGGGGGGTTATATAATTCACCCCTCCACTTT
TRBJ2-4	.	TRBV5-6	once	CASSFKWEENIQYF	TGTGCCAGCAGCTTCAAGTGGGAGGAAAACATTCAGTACTTC
TRBJ1-1	.	TRBV28	.	CASSPGGRGAGMNTEAFF	TGTGCCAGCAGCCCTGGAGGTCGCGGCGCGGGGATGAACACTGAAGCTTTCTTT
TRBJ2-7	TRBD2	TRBV5-1	.	CASSLGEGSPRSPYEQYF	TGCGCCAGCAGCTTGGGGGAGGGCAGCCCAAGATCACCCTACGAGCAGTACTTC
TRBJ2-1	TRBD2	TRBV13	.	CASSSPPGGESNNEQFF	TGTGCCAGCAGCTCACCCCCGGGAGGGGAATCCAACAATGAGCAGTTCTTC
TRBJ1-4	.	TRBV5-6	few	CASSLRTRNEKLFF	TGTGCCAGCAGCTTGCGGACACGGAATGAAAAACTGTTTTTT
TRBJ2-7	TRBD2	TRBV11-2	.	CASTGFDLGGRRHEQYF	TGTGCCAGCACTGGGTTTGATTTGGGGGGGAGGAGGCACGAGCAGTACTTC
TRBJ2-1	.	TRBV18	.	CASSPRGTYNEQFF	TGTGCCAGCTCACCGCGGGGCACCTACAATGAGCAGTTCTTC
TRBJ2-2	TRBD2	TRBV4-2	.	CASSQASGENTGELFF	TGTGCCAGCAGCCAAGCTAGCGGGGAGAACACCGGGGAGCTGTTTTTT
TRBJ1-6	TRBD1	TRBV5-6	.	CASSLGQGYRPLHF	TGTGCCAGCAGCTTGGGACAGGGGTATCGACCCCTCCACTTT
TRBJ1-1	.	TRBV10-2	.	CASTLLENTEAFF	TGCGCCAGCACCTTACTTGAGAACACTGAAGCTTTCTTT
TRBJ1-3	TRBD1	TRBV7-9	.	CASSPGTALNTIYF	TGTGCCAGCAGCCCGGGGACAGCTCTAAACACCATATATTTT
TRBJ2-7	TRBD2	TRBV7-2	few	CASSRRSAGVTYEQYF	TGTGCCAGCAGCCGCCGCTCAGCGGGGGTGACCTACGAGCAGTACTTC
TRBJ1-5	.	TRBV2	.	CASIKPGAGQPQHF	TGTGCCAGCATTAAACCAGGGGCGGGTCAGCCCCAGCATTTT
TRBJ2-7	TRBD1	TRBV18	once	CASSPPGQSIYEQYF	TGTGCCAGCTCACCACCGGGACAGAGTATCTACGAGCAGTACTTC
TRBJ2-1	.	TRBV9	.	CASTPWDSANEQFF	TGTGCCAGCACCCCTTGGGACTCAGCAAATGAGCAGTTCTTC
TRBJ2-3	TRBD2	TRBV4-2	.	CASSQGIAGTVFTDTQYF	TGTGCCAGCAGCCAAGGAATAGCGGGTACGGTTTTCACAGATACGCAGTATTTT
TRBJ2-3	TRBD1	TRBV19	once	CASSRQGSVDTQYF	TGTGCCAGTAGTAGACAGGGTTCAGTAGATACGCAGTATTTT
TRBJ2-7	.	TRBV7-8	.	CASSSYNRGLSYEQYF	TGTGCCAGCAGCAGCTACAACCGGGGACTCTCCTACGAGCAGTACTTC
TRBJ1-1	TRBD1	TRBV30	once	CAWEQGLSTEAFF	TGTGCCTGGGAACAGGGGCTAAGCACTGAAGCTTTCTTT
TRBJ1-1	TRBD1	TRBV28	.	CASSRGQGYTEAFF	TGTGCCAGCAGTCGCGGACAGGGGTACACTGAAGCTTTCTTT
TRBJ1-1	TRBD1	TRBV7-3	.	CASSLIWRTGAAEAFF	TGTGCCAGCAGCTTAATATGGCGGACAGGGGCGGCTGAAGCTTTCTTT
TRBJ2-7	.	TRBV5-1	.	CASRPGQGTYEQYF	TGCGCCAGCAGACCCGGACAAGGGACCTACGAGCAGTACTTC
TRBJ2-4	.	TRBV7-8	.	CASSTYPRGAKNIQYF	TGTGCCAGCAGCACCTACCCACGGGGAGCCAAAAACATTCAGTACTTC
TRBJ2-3	TRBD2	TRBV7-2	.	CASSFGGAGTDTQYF	TGTGCCAGCAGCTTCGGGGGGGCGGGCACAGATACGCAGTATTTT
TRBJ1-1	.	TRBV19	.	CASEARRNTEAFF	TGTGCCAGCGAGGCGCGCAGGAACACTGAAGCTTTCTTT
TRBJ2-5	.	TRBV7-6	.	CASSSDGGWGRETQYF	TGTGCCAGCAGCTCCGACGGGGGTTGGGGACGAGAGACCCAGTACTTC
TRBJ1-2	TRBD1	TRBV14	.	CASSPWDSIYGYTF	TGTGCCAGCAGCCCCTGGGACAGTATTTATGGCTACACCTTC
TRBJ1-5	.	TRBV15	.	CATSTGAVIGVDQPQHF	TGTGCCACCAGCACTGGAGCGGTCATCGGGGTGGATCAGCCCCAGCATTTT
TRBJ1-6	TRBD1	TRBV19	.	CASSAGTADSYNSPLHF	TGTGCCAGTAGTGCCGGGACAGCCGACTCCTATAATTCACCCCTCCACTTT
TRBJ2-3	TRBD1	TRBV6-5	.	CASSYPGTGGADTQYF	TGTGCCAGCAGTTACCCCGGGACAGGGGGCGCAGATACGCAGTATTTT
TRBJ2-2	.	TRBV9	.	CASSTAGTGELFF	TGTGCCAGCAGCACAGCAGGGACCGGGGAGCTGTTTTTT
TRBJ2-2	.	TRBV5-1	.	CASSLGGETQTGELFF	TGCGCCAGCAGCTTGGGCGGGGAGACCCAAACCGGGGAGCTGTTTTTT
TRBJ2-7	TRBD1	TRBV29-1	.	CSASTGISSEQYF	TGCAGCGCTTCGACAGGGATCTCCTCCGAGCAGTACTTC
TRBJ1-2	TRBD1	TRBV28	.	CASSGGSYGYTF	TGTGCCAGTTCAGGGGGGTCCTATGGCTACACCTTC
TRBJ2-7	.	TRBV5-1	.	CASSLTIAGGREQYF	TGCGCCAGCAGCTTGACTATAGCAGGGGGGAGAGAGCAGTACTTC
TRBJ1-3	TRBD1	TRBV6-5	.	CASSSRDRAGNTIYF	TGTGCCAGCAGTTCGCGGGACAGGGCTGGAAACACCATATATTTT
TRBJ1-1	.	TRBV19	few	CASSILVTDLNTEAFF	TGTGCCAGTAGTATCCTCGTGACAGATTTGAACACTGAAGCTTTCTTT
TRBJ2-3	.	TRBV6-5	.	CASSYFSSTDTQYF	TGTGCCAGCAGTTATTTTTCTAGCACAGATACGCAGTATTTT
TRBJ2-3	.	TRBV28	.	CASSLSGGYTDTQYF	TGTGCCAGCAGTTTATCGGGGGGCTACACAGATACGCAGTATTTT
TRBJ2-7	.	TRBV19	once	CASSIQEEYEQYF	TGTGCCAGTAGTATCCAAGAGGAATACGAGCAGTACTTC
TRBJ1-4	.	TRBV5-1	few	CASSLEGSGYEKLFF	TGCGCCAGCAGCTTAGAAGGGAGCGGGTATGAAAAACTGTTTTTT
TRBJ2-5	TRBD2	TRBV19	.	CASSNSLAGGPETQYF	TGTGCCAGTAGCAATTCACTAGCGGGGGGGCCGGAGACCCAGTACTTC
TRBJ1-6	.	TRBV30	.	CAWSVQSSYNSPLHF	TGTGCCTGGAGTGTACAGAGCTCCTATAATTCACCCCTCCACTTT
TRBJ1-5	.	TRBV19	.	CASSTSGKGNQPQHF	TGTGCCAGTAGTACATCCGGGAAAGGCAATCAGCCCCAGCATTTT
TRBJ2-2	.	TRBV9	few	CASSVRGTGELFF	TGTGCCAGCAGCGTAAGGGGCACCGGGGAGCTGTTTTTT